A selection of T cell receptor beta chains follows, all from one sample in a study of shared clonotypes between healthy human individuals. Some clones are missing from TCRdb's copy, which holds only in-frame ones; the method was immunoSEQ multiplex PCR. This table holds about 1 million clones, roughly 70% found once. The specimen was memory CD4+ T cells sorted from blood. These TCRs come from a man aged 18 to 35 in good health. The CDR3 runs from the conserved cysteine through the conserved F or W. Each record gives: clone size, J gene, V gene, D gene, CDR3 protein, CDR3 DNA. The D gene is left open where the match is weak. Size tells how often a clone was seen (once, few, many) or the class of an expanded clone, and some rows leave it out.

-,TRBJ1-2,TRBV9,-,CASSVDPGGTYGYTF,TGTGCCAGCAGCGTAGATCCAGGAGGGACCTATGGCTACACCTTC
-,TRBJ2-1,TRBV11-3,TRBD2,CASSFGTSGRVGEQFF,TGTGCCAGCAGCTTCGGGACTAGCGGGAGGGTGGGTGAGCAGTTCTTC
-,TRBJ1-2,TRBV18,TRBD1,CASSPGQGNYGYTF,TGTGCCAGCTCGCCGGGACAGGGGAACTATGGCTACACCTTC
few,TRBJ1-2,TRBV4-1,TRBD1,CASSQQTVSTGGDGYTF,TGCGCCAGCAGCCAACAAACGGTCTCCACAGGGGGGGATGGCTACACCTTC
-,TRBJ1-2,TRBV6-5,-,CASSYSGGGYTF,TGTGCCAGCAGTTATTCGGGTGGTGGCTACACCTTC
-,TRBJ1-2,TRBV18,-,CASSNGLLYGYTF,TGTGCCAGCTCAAACGGGCTCCTCTATGGCTACACCTTC
-,TRBJ2-7,TRBV4-3,-,CASSQGSEQYF,TGCGCCAGCAGCCAGGGATCCGAGCAGTACTTC
-,TRBJ2-7,TRBV19,TRBD2,CASSSFPRETVSYEQYF,TGTGCCAGTAGTTCCTTTCCGCGGGAGACCGTTTCCTACGAGCAGTACTTC
-,TRBJ2-7,TRBV6-6,-,CASRRLYEQYF,TGTGCCAGCAGGAGACTATACGAGCAGTACTTC
-,TRBJ2-3,TRBV6-6,-,CAVGVGSDTQYF,TGTGCCGTGGGCGTCGGGTCAGATACGCAGTATTTT
-,TRBJ2-1,TRBV5-4,TRBD1,CASSQQRDRYNEQFF,TGTGCCAGCAGCCAACAAAGGGACAGGTACAATGAGCAGTTCTTC
-,TRBJ2-7,TRBV10-3,TRBD2,CAISSSGYEQYF,TGTGCCATCAGTTCTAGCGGCTACGAGCAGTACTTC
-,TRBJ2-2,TRBV27,TRBD1,CASSQQGAGELFF,TGTGCCAGCAGTCAACAGGGGGCCGGGGAGCTGTTTTTT
once,TRBJ2-1,TRBV12-5,TRBD2,CASGLVLGLAGRGNEQFF,TGTGCTAGTGGTTTGGTACTGGGGCTAGCGGGCCGGGGCAATGAGCAGTTCTTC
-,TRBJ2-1,TRBV20-1,-,CSASDHEQFF,TGCAGTGCTAGCGACCATGAGCAGTTCTTC
-,TRBJ2-3,TRBV11-1,-,CASRAKLSTDTQYF,TGTGCCAGCAGAGCCAAGCTTAGCACAGATACGCAGTATTTT
-,TRBJ2-1,TRBV6-6,-,CASSYVRNNEQFF,TGTGCCAGCAGTTACGTGAGAAACAATGAGCAGTTCTTC
-,TRBJ1-2,TRBV29-1,-,CSAQVGGGYGYTF,TGCAGCGCCCAAGTGGGGGGCGGCTATGGCTACACCTTC